This entry is about one T cell receptor (beta chain). Its target is not known. The CDR3 loop spans 15 amino acids. Germline values: CDR1 LGHDT, CDR2 YNNKEL (reference sequence). V gave up 4 bases and J gave up 0 bases, with 12 bases separating them. The sample originates from a study of blood T cells in healthy people across ages. The study's findings and limits: Without sorted subsets, naive and antigen-experienced compartments could not be conclusively compared.

A J-beta primer mix and a sample-barcoded 5' primer were used in a second PCR of roughly 6 to 12 cycles. MiXCR, run by TCRdb on the 5' RACE reads, gives a single entry per CDR3 protein. The sample records hundreds of thousands of distinct CDR3 sequences, roughly 50% being singletons. This clonotype was obtained from an elderly man in good health. The chain couples TRBV3-1 to TRBJ1-1; D is unclear. Source material: blood. The CDR3 DNA follows: TGTGCCAGCAGCCCGATGACAAACATGAACACTGAAGCTTTCTTT. Translation gives CASSPMTNMNTEAFF.